This T cell receptor (beta chain) was profiled in a study of T cells in Graves' hyperthyroidism and ophthalmopathy (dated by TCRdb to the late 2010s). Broadly, across the study: Peripheral blood was collected at initial diagnosis, before any treatment. To identify TCR V-J signatures that set the groups apart, the researchers used a discovery cohort of 100 patients, made up of 40 to 45 with Graves' ophthalmopathy and about 60 with stable Graves' hyperthyroidism. Prospective prediction of ophthalmopathy was tested in an independent validation cohort of 18 to 20 hyperthyroidism patients and some 17 patients who later progressed to ophthalmopathy. For training and testing, the 100 or so patients in the discovery cohort were randomly divided in a 7:3 ratio. The study also compared thyroid tissue and blood T-cell repertoires from more than 5 Graves' hyperthyroidism patients. Following sampling, methimazole starting at 30 mg daily was given to hyperthyroidism patients, and high-dose intravenous methylprednisolone was given to ophthalmopathy patients. The paper reports TCR Vbeta CDR3 sequencing of 130 to 150 peripheral blood samples: 43 ophthalmopathy, 75 to 80 hyperthyroidism and 17 progressor patients.

Measured from the cysteine to the phenylalanine, the CDR3 is 15 residues long. Only the CDR3 part of the read is kept: 45 bases, read in frame from the first base. V is shortened by 1 base, J by 2 bases, and the region joining them spans 9 bases. Reading the germline V gene gives CDR1 SGHVS and CDR2 FQNEAQ. This clonotype came up many times. Its target antigen remains unknown. Per-base quality was not reported, and no clone a single base away is much larger than it. The TCR beta CDR3 regions were amplified from RNA transcripts. For the first round of RT-PCR on the TCR CDR3, the HTBI primer set was used together with the Qiagen OneStep RT-PCR kit. Libraries were constructed in a second round of multiplex PCR, after which size selection and purification were performed. The libraries were sequenced on an Illumina HiSeq2000 using paired-end 100 bp reads. In the paper's pipeline: Raw data were processed with SOAPnuke, discarding reads with adapters, uncalled bases, mean Phred below 15, or no exact constant-primer or identifier match. High-quality paired reads were merged with COPE v1.2.5, and unique nucleotide sequences were defined as clonotypes. MiTCR v1.1 was used to align clonotypes to the IMGT TRBV, TRBD and TRBJ reference segments. The analysis included only V-J combinations with a frequency above 0.0001, which together covered 99% to 99.2% of the repertoires. A TCS score was defined as the ratio between F50 (clonal expansion) and ExV (chaos), using BLOSUM62-based TCRdist between CDR3 peptides within each V-J. Welch's t-statistics and random forest reduced 500 to 550 V-J features to fewer than 15, which were used in a naive Bayes classifier (R e1071). TCRdb applied fastp at Q25 and MiXCR to the public reads, then kept only in-frame beta chains. Each CDR3 protein gets just one entry, which takes the most common genes and DNA from the rows behind it. V and J calls and clone size were set by TCRdb, not the authors. A total of hundreds of thousands of distinct CDR3 sequences appear in this sample, approximately 15% of them only once. Jointly, the top ten make up about 17% of the sample.

What the research found in general, with its limitations: Blood samples also contained most of the expanded thyroid clonotypes (frequency above 0.001), which suggests that blood repertoires may reflect thyroid immune responses. During validation, the model predicted progression to ophthalmopathy a median of about 5.9 months ahead of onset, with around 70% sensitivity and roughly 75% specificity. Sample size was not statistically predetermined, and investigators were not blinded to group allocation. In cross-validation, a model built on a 13 V-J signature told ophthalmopathy apart from stable hyperthyroidism with under 90% sensitivity and about 81% specificity, and in testing the same model reached 80%/75%.

Graves' hyperthyroidism was defined as stable when no progression to ophthalmopathy occurred over 18 months of follow-up. Hyperthyroidism patients were newly diagnosed, had a disease duration of under 2 months, and were aged 18 to 65 years. Any patient with an uncontrolled infection, another autoimmune disease, pregnancy or lactation was excluded. Diagnoses were based on clinical symptoms, serum thyroxine and TRAb, thyroid ultrasound and orbital computed tomography. PBMCs were isolated from 10 ml of fresh peripheral blood by Ficoll-Paque density gradient centrifugation. Total RNA was extracted with Trizol reagent, and quality was checked on an Agilent 2100 Bioanalyzer.

The material sequenced was blood. In this chain, TRBV7-8 is recombined with TRBJ1-5, and the D gene may be TRBD1, 6 bases matching. This clonotype originated in a woman between 18 and 29 years old with Graves' hyperthyroidism. In nucleotide form, the sequence is TGTGCCAGCAGCTTAGAGGCAGGGGGCAATCAGCCCCAGCATTTT. Its coded protein is CASSLEAGGNQPQHF.